These T cell receptor beta chains were read from a single sample in a study of blood T cell repertoires in COVID-19. The data were produced by immunoSEQ multiplex PCR, yet TCRdb's version contains in-frame clones alone and is incomplete. Of 85,000 to 130,000 clones in the sample, approximately 90% are singletons; the top ten hold roughly 0.99%. Sequencing was done on a sample of peripheral blood. The source is a man aged 55 to 70 with acute or convalescent COVID-19. The CDR3 runs from the conserved cysteine through the conserved F or W. A D gene is named only where the DNA matches it firmly. Size tells how often a clone was seen (once, few, many) or the class of an expanded clone, and some rows leave it out.

d_call	clone_size	v_call	j_call	cdr3_aa	cdr3_nt
.	once	TRBV19	TRBJ2-7	CASSMRVPPSYEQYF	TGTGCCAGTAGTATGAGGGTTCCCCCTTCCTACGAGCAGTACTTC
.	.	TRBV28	TRBJ1-5	CASTLERTAASNQPQHF	TGTGCCAGCACCCTCGAACGAACAGCAGCTAGCAATCAGCCCCAGCATTTT
TRBD1	.	TRBV19	TRBJ2-7	CASSGGATGATYEQYF	TGTGCCAGTAGTGGAGGTGCGACAGGGGCGACCTACGAGCAGTACTTC
.	.	TRBV15	TRBJ1-2	CATSRDRVNYGYTF	TGTGCCACCAGCAGAGATCGGGTTAACTATGGCTACACCTTC
.	.	TRBV5-1	TRBJ1-5	CASSLFGGANDNQPQHF	TGCGCCAGCAGCTTGTTTGGGGGGGCAAATGACAATCAGCCCCAGCATTTT
.	once	TRBV21-1	TRBJ2-7	CASSKVRQLAYEQYF	TGTGCCAGCAGCAAAGTACGCCAACTTGCCTACGAGCAGTACTTC
TRBD1	.	TRBV2	TRBJ1-2	CAIQNWDRNGYTF	TGTGCCATCCAAAATTGGGACAGGAATGGCTACACCTTC
.	.	TRBV18	TRBJ2-3	CASSLPSTDTQYF	TGTGCCAGCTCACTTCCTAGCACAGATACGCAGTATTTT
TRBD1	.	TRBV28	TRBJ2-5	CASSASPGQGFIETQYF	TGTGCCAGCAGTGCCAGCCCGGGACAGGGATTCATAGAGACCCAGTACTTC
.	.	TRBV6-6	TRBJ2-2	CASSSGVFGTGELFF	TGTGCCAGCAGTTCAGGGGTTTTCGGGACCGGGGAGCTGTTTTTT
.	.	TRBV6-5	TRBJ2-7	CASTVQPGYEQYF	TGTGCCAGCACCGTACAGCCCGGCTACGAGCAGTACTTC
TRBD1	.	TRBV27	TRBJ2-5	CASSFLGGQGARETQYF	TGTGCCAGCAGTTTCCTCGGCGGACAGGGGGCTCGGGAGACCCAGTACTTC
.	.	TRBV2	TRBJ2-1	CASSVPKPSNEQFF	TGTGCCAGCAGTGTTCCGAAGCCAAGCAATGAGCAGTTCTTC
.	.	TRBV12-3/TRBV12-4	TRBJ1-2	CASSFNNNYGYTF	TGTGCCAGCAGTTTTAACAACAACTATGGCTACACCTTC
.	.	TRBV6-4	TRBJ1-5	CASSYLSNQPQHF	TGTGCCAGCAGTTATTTAAGCAATCAGCCCCAGCATTTT
TRBD2	.	TRBV2	TRBJ2-7	CASSGRLAGLFDEQYF	TGTGCCAGCAGTGGGAGACTAGCGGGACTATTCGACGAGCAGTACTTC
.	once	TRBV11-3	TRBJ2-4	CASSLAQGKNIQYF	TGTGCCAGCAGCTTAGCCCAGGGGAAAAACATTCAGTACTTC
.	.	TRBV28	TRBJ1-2	CASSRGSYGYTF	TGTGCCAGCTCCAGGGGTTCCTATGGCTACACCTTC
.	.	TRBV20-1	TRBJ2-1	CSASRGGEQFF	TGCAGTGCTAGTCGAGGGGGTGAGCAGTTCTTC
TRBD1	.	TRBV9	TRBJ1-5	CASSARQGGQPQHF	TGTGCCAGCAGCGCCAGACAGGGCGGACAGCCCCAGCATTTT
.	.	TRBV6-5	TRBJ1-6	CASSYSGKDNSPLHF	TGTGCCAGCAGTTACTCGGGCAAGGATAATTCACCCCTCCACTTT
.	.	TRBV3-1/TRBV3-2	TRBJ1-2	CASSPSTVAYGYTF	TGTGCCAGCAGCCCGTCGACAGTGGCCTATGGCTACACCTTC
.	.	TRBV27	TRBJ1-5	CASSPQGTPNQPQHF	TGTGCCAGCAGTCCACAGGGAACTCCCAATCAGCCCCAGCATTTT
TRBD1	.	TRBV19	TRBJ2-7	CASSTGQGNTNEQYF	TGTGCCAGTAGTACTGGACAGGGAAATACCAACGAGCAGTACTTC
TRBD1	.	TRBV24-1	TRBJ2-5	CATSGTGQGRKTQYF	TGTGCCACCAGTGGAACAGGACAGGGTAGGAAGACCCAGTACTTC
.	.	TRBV7-2	TRBJ2-7	CASSLGGSTYEQYF	TGTGCCAGCAGCTTGGGGGGTAGTACCTACGAGCAGTACTTC
.	.	TRBV11-2	TRBJ2-5	CASSPTVGGLRTQYF	TGTGCCAGCAGCCCGACGGTGGGGGGTCTCAGAACCCAGTACTTC
TRBD2	.	TRBV30	TRBJ2-5	CAWSPPGRGRETQYF	TGTGCCTGGAGTCCGCCGGGGAGGGGCCGAGAGACCCAGTACTTC
TRBD1	.	TRBV14	TRBJ2-7	CASSLGQGEQYF	TGTGCCAGCAGCCTTGGACAGGGGGAGCAGTACTTC
.	.	TRBV25-1	TRBJ2-1	CASSSTALGPYNEQFF	TGTGCCAGCAGTTCCACGGCACTAGGCCCCTACAATGAGCAGTTCTTC
.	.	TRBV5-1	TRBJ2-2	CATSREKLGPGELFF	TGCGCCACCTCACGGGAGAAGCTCGGGCCCGGGGAGCTGTTTTTT
TRBD2	.	TRBV27	TRBJ2-1	CASNMGLAGYNEQFF	TGTGCCAGCAATATGGGACTAGCGGGTTACAATGAGCAGTTCTTC
TRBD1	.	TRBV28	TRBJ2-7	CASSLLGQGMTYEQYF	TGTGCCAGCAGTTTACTTGGACAGGGGATGACCTACGAGCAGTACTTC
TRBD1	.	TRBV5-1	TRBJ1-1	CASSPTGGMNTEAFF	TGCGCCAGCAGCCCGACAGGGGGCATGAACACTGAAGCTTTCTTT
.	.	TRBV19	TRBJ1-1	CASSIDGGDVTEAFF	TGTGCCAGTAGTATAGATGGGGGGGACGTTACTGAAGCTTTCTTT
.	.	TRBV2	TRBJ1-5	CASSRGLNQPQHF	TGTGCCAGCAGTCGGGGTCTCAATCAGCCCCAGCATTTT
.	.	TRBV15	TRBJ2-2	CATSGTGSAGELFF	TGTGCCACCAGCGGCACAGGGTCCGCCGGGGAGCTGTTTTTT
.	.	TRBV24-1	TRBJ2-7	CATSDSGTSYEQYF	TGTGCCACCAGTGATTCCGGGACATCCTACGAGCAGTACTTC
.	.	TRBV29-1	TRBJ2-1	CSVEAGMTVRYNEQFF	TGCAGCGTTGAGGCAGGGATGACGGTACGTTACAATGAGCAGTTCTTC
.	.	TRBV24-1	TRBJ2-1	CATSETGRYNEQFF	TGTGCCACCAGTGAGACAGGCCGTTACAATGAGCAGTTCTTC
.	.	TRBV21-1	TRBJ2-1	CASSPRPTLSSYNEQFF	TGTGCCAGCAGCCCCCGGCCGACTCTTAGCTCCTACAATGAGCAGTTCTTC
TRBD1	.	TRBV18	TRBJ1-2	CASSPDRVAGYTF	TGTGCCAGCTCACCAGACAGGGTGGCCGGCTACACCTTC
.	.	TRBV5-4	TRBJ1-3	CASSFDGALSGNTIYF	TGTGCCAGCAGCTTTGATGGGGCACTCTCTGGAAACACCATATATTTT
.	once	TRBV27	TRBJ2-7	CASSQDRSYEQYF	TGTGCCAGCAGTCAAGACAGGTCCTACGAGCAGTACTTC
TRBD1	.	TRBV5-8	TRBJ1-6	CASSYPGQGNSPLHF	TGTGCCAGCAGCTATCCGGGACAGGGGAATTCACCCCTCCACTTT
TRBD1	.	TRBV9	TRBJ1-3	CASSTTGGSSSGNTIYF	TGTGCCAGCAGCACCACAGGGGGCTCTAGCTCTGGAAACACCATATATTTT
.	once	TRBV28	TRBJ1-1	CAILPSGGTEAFF	TGTGCCATCCTCCCCTCGGGGGGCACTGAAGCTTTCTTT
.	.	TRBV7-8	TRBJ1-2	CASSLSSGTRAQYGYTF	TGTGCCAGCAGCCTTAGTTCCGGGACAAGGGCACAGTATGGCTACACCTTC
.	.	TRBV6-5	TRBJ2-1	CASSRSAEQFF	TGTGCCAGCAGTCGTAGCGCCGAGCAGTTCTTC
.	.	TRBV10-2	TRBJ2-7	CASSEWARADYEQYF	TGCGCCAGCAGTGAGTGGGCCAGGGCCGACTACGAGCAGTACTTC
.	.	TRBV14	TRBJ2-3	CASSQEQGPDTQYF	TGTGCCAGCAGCCAAGAACAGGGCCCAGATACGCAGTATTTT
TRBD2	once	TRBV6-1	TRBJ2-1	CASSEGGLAGNNEQFF	TGTGCCAGCAGTGAAGGAGGACTAGCGGGAAACAATGAGCAGTTCTTC
TRBD1	.	TRBV27	TRBJ2-7	CASSLWAGGRTYF	TGTGCCAGCAGTTTATGGGCAGGGGGCAGGACGTACTTC
.	.	TRBV4-1	TRBJ1-1	CASSPFFPTRNTEAFF	TGCGCCAGCAGCCCCTTCTTTCCGACAAGGAACACTGAAGCTTTCTTT
.	.	TRBV4-1	TRBJ1-2	CASSQDQRGGYTF	TGCGCCAGCAGCCAAGACCAGCGCGGTGGCTACACCTTC
.	few	TRBV15	TRBJ1-5	CATSAGRSAQHF	TGTGCCACCAGCGCGGGACGATCGGCCCAGCATTTT
TRBD1	once	TRBV10-2	TRBJ1-2	CASSLSGGQGGLGYTF	TGCGCCAGCAGTCTCTCGGGGGGACAGGGAGGATTAGGCTACACCTTC
.	.	TRBV6-5	TRBJ2-4	CASRSWRSGNIQYF	TGTGCCAGCAGGTCCTGGCGGTCGGGAAACATTCAGTACTTC